This T cell receptor beta chain came from a study of T cells after yellow fever vaccination. Study-level findings and limits: CD4 and CD8 compartments shared a small share of clonotypes, likely from convergent recombination. Abundant clonotypes from the bulk population could get into FACS-sorted repertoires as contaminants.

About this clonotype: Antigen unknown.

UMIs were added to TCR cDNA along with a universal primer site when it was made by 5'RACE template switching. TCRdb reprocessed the 5' RACE reads with MiXCR, giving one entry per CDR3 protein. The sample lists a few hundred thousand distinct CDR3 sequences, under 9% occurring once. This receptor was identified in a man aged 18 to 30 who received the YFV17D yellow fever vaccine. Sequencing was performed on CD4+ T cells sorted from PBMCs, taken 5 days after the yellow fever booster vaccination.

The CDR3 is CASSYPGPYGHTQYF. CDR3 nucleotides: TGTGCCAGCAGTTACCCCGGGCCCTACGGTCATACGCAGTATTTT. The chain carries TRBV6-2 or TRBV6-3 and TRBJ2-3; D unclear. The germline gives CDR1 MNHEY, CDR2 SVGEGT. CDR3 length: 15 amino acids. The V and J ends lost 2 bases and 7 bases respectively, with 16 bases between them.